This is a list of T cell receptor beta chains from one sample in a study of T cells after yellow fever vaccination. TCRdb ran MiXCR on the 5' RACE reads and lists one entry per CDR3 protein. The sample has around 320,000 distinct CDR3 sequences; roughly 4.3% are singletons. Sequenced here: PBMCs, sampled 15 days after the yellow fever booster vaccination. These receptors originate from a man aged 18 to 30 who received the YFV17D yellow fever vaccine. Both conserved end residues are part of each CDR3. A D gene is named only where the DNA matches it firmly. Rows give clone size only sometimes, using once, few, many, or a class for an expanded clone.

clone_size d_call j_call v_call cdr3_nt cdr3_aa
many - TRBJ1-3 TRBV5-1 TGCGCCAGCAGGGACAGCCACTCTGGAAACACCATATATTTT CASRDSHSGNTIYF
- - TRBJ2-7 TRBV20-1 TGCAGTGCTAGTCCTCGGATACGGGAGCAGTACTTC CSASPRIREQYF
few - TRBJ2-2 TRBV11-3 TGTGCCAGCAGCTTAGGGGCTCGGGAGCTGTTTTTT CASSLGARELFF
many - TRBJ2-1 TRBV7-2 TGTGCCAGCAGCTTAGAGGCAGGGGCCTACAATGAGCAGTTCTTC CASSLEAGAYNEQFF
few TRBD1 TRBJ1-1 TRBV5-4 TGTGCCAGCAGCTTCGACAGGGGGCAGGTACGAGCTTTCTTT CASSFDRGQVRAFF
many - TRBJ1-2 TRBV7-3 TGTGCCAGCAGCTTAGAGGGAAAGGACGGGGGCTATGGCTACACCTTC CASSLEGKDGGYGYTF
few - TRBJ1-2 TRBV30 TGTGCCTGGGGAGTTTGGGGTGGCTACACCTTC CAWGVWGGYTF
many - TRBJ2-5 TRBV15 TGTGCCACCAGCAGGGGACGGTGGCAGGAGACCCAGTACTTC CATSRGRWQETQYF
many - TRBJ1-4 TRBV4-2 TGTGCCAGCAGCCAAGAGGACACGCAAAATGAAAAACTGTTTTTT CASSQEDTQNEKLFF
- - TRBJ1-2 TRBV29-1 TGCAGCGTTGAGGAAGGTATCCGGGACCTGGGTGGCTACACCTTC CSVEEGIRDLGGYTF
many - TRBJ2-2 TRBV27 TGTGCCAGCAGTTTCAACGGGGTTGGGACCGGGGAGCTGTTTTTT CASSFNGVGTGELFF
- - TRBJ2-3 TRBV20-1 TGCAGTGCTAAGACTAGGGGGAACACAGATACGCAGTATTTT CSAKTRGNTDTQYF
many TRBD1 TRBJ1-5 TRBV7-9 TGTGCCAGCAGCCGGGACAGGGGAAGGAATCAGCCCCAGCATTTT CASSRDRGRNQPQHF
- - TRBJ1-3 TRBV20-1 TGCAGTGCTAAAGCTGTAAGCTCTGGAAACACCATATATTTT CSAKAVSSGNTIYF
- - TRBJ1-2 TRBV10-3 TGTGCCATCAGTGACGCTCAAAGCTTCTATGGCTACACCTTC CAISDAQSFYGYTF
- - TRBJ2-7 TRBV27 TGTGCCAGCAGGAGGTCGGCCTACGAGCAGTACTTC CASRRSAYEQYF
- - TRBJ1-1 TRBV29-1 TGCAGCGTTGAGGGGGGGCGTCCGAATGAAGCTTTCTTT CSVEGGRPNEAFF
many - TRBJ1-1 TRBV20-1 TGCAGTGCTCGACGGATGGTTACTTCTGAAGCTTTCTTT CSARRMVTSEAFF
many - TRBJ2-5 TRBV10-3 TGTGCCATCGGAGTGACGCAAGAGACCCAGTACTTC CAIGVTQETQYF
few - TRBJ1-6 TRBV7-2 TGTGCCAGCAGCCCTGCGAATTCACCCCTCCACTTT CASSPANSPLHF
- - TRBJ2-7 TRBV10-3 TGTGCCATCAGGGTCTCGGTCCAGGTCTACGAGCAGTACTTC CAIRVSVQVYEQYF
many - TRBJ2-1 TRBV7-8 TGTGCCAGCAGCCCAGGGGTTCACAATGAGCAGTTCTTC CASSPGVHNEQFF